This entry lists 10 T cell receptor beta chains sequenced from one sample in a study of cytomegalovirus exposure and HLA in healthy donors. Primers for the PCR totalled 60 Vbeta and 13 Jbeta. The protocol was immunoSEQ multiplex PCR, while the TCRdb copy is restricted to in-frame clones and leaves out a portion. The table records about 55,000 clones, around four fifths of them present only once. Sequenced: PBMCs. The receptors were sampled from a man aged 30 to 45 in good health and CMV-seronegative.

The V and J genes are TRBV6-1 and TRBJ2-5, with TRBD2 matching 15 bases. Germline trimming cut 4 bases from V and 4 bases from J; bases unmatched to any gene: 1. The CDR3 consists of 15 residues. The germline CDR1 and CDR2 sequences are MNHNS and SASEGT. The CDR3 DNA reads TGTGCCAGCAGTGGGACTAGCGGGGGGGCAGAGACCCAGTACTTC. Translating gives CASSGTSGGAETQYF.

The J gene is TRBJ2-1, the V gene TRBV5-4; D gene ambiguous. The CDR3 contains 12 residues. Per the germline V gene, CDR1 is SGHNT and CDR2 is YYREEE (reference sequence). V was cut by 4 bases and J by 12 bases, with 14 bases left in between. The CDR3 sequence is CASSEIGFGQFF. The CDR3, as DNA: TGTGCCAGCAGCGAAATCGGTTTCGGGCAGTTCTTC. The whole variable domain, remainder taken from reference TRBV5-4 and TRBJ2-1, is ETGVTQSPTHLIKTRGQQVTLRCSSQSGHNTVSWYQQALGQGPQFIFQYYREEENGRGNFPPRFSGLQFPNYSSELNVNALELDDSALYLCASSEIGFGQFFGPGTRLTVL.

The chain couples TRBV5-1 to TRBJ2-5; 14 bases align to TRBD2. Germline V gene data show CDR1 as SGHRS and CDR2 as YFSETQ. Trimming removed 0 bases from V and 3 bases from J; junction bases left unmatched: 1. The CDR3 length is 16 residues. This CDR3 reads CASSLGLAGGKETQYF. In DNA form, the CDR3 reads TGCGCCAGCAGCTTGGGACTAGCGGGGGGGAAAGAGACCCAGTACTTC.

The chain joins TRBV2 to TRBJ2-1; 11 positions agree with TRBD2. The V gene's germline CDR1 is SNHLY and CDR2 FYNNEI. The CDR3 spans 15 residues. V dropped 5 bases and J dropped 7; count of bases not matched to a gene: 7. Here the CDR3 reads CASSRGLAAWNEQFF. CDR3 DNA sequence: TGTGCCAGCAGTCGGGGACTAGCGGCATGGAATGAGCAGTTCTTC.

The chain recombines TRBV14 with TRBJ2-3; 10 positions agree with TRBD2. The CDR3 extends over 14 amino acids. V lost 8 bases, J lost 5 bases, and 7 bases stayed unmatched. CDR1 and CDR2 (germline): SGHDN, FVKESK. The CDR3 DNA reads as TGTGCCAGCGGGGTAGCGGGAGGCATAGATACGCAGTATTTT. Translated: CASGVAGGIDTQYF.

Here the CDR3 DNA reads TGTGCCAGCGCTCCTATCGGAGTGAACACCATATATTTT. This gives the protein CASAPIGVNTIYF. The rearrangement joins TRBV14 to TRBJ1-3; no clear D. Between the trimmed V and J ends, which lost 8 bases and 7 bases, there was a span of 15 bases. The V gene's germline CDR1 is SGHDN and CDR2 FVKESK. This CDR3 is 13 amino acids long.

This clone was detected only once. J is TRBJ2-7 and V is TRBV6-5; 10 bases are a match to TRBD2. Germline V CDR1 and CDR2: MNHEY, SVGAGI. There are 14 residues in the CDR3. V dropped 6 bases and J dropped 3; count of bases not matched to a gene: 5. CDR3 DNA sequence: TGTGCCAGCAGACGGACTAGCGGACACTACGAGCAGTACTTC. This codes for CASRRTSGHYEQYF.

This clone appeared a few times. V usage is TRBV11-2 and J usage is TRBJ2-5; D may be TRBD2 (5 bases). The CDR3 is 14 amino acids. CDR1 and CDR2 from the germline V gene are SGHAT and FQNNGV. V lost 1 base and J lost 5, with 11 bases in between. CDR3 bases: TGTGCCAGCAGCTTAGCCCGGGGTTGGGAGACCCAGTACTTC. It encodes CASSLARGWETQYF.

This chain links TRBV7-2 with TRBJ2-1; D may be TRBD2 (5 bases). Deletions cut 4 bases from V and 2 bases from J, with 9 bases between. Germline loops: CDR1 SGHTA, CDR2 FQGNSA. The CDR3 covers 14 residues. CDR3 nucleotide sequence: TGTGCCAGCAGCTCGGAGCGGCCCTACAATGAGCAGTTCTTC. This gives the protein CASSSERPYNEQFF.

V is TRBV7-3 and J is TRBJ2-3; 7 bases agree with TRBD2. Germline V gene sequence: CDR1 SGHTA, CDR2 FQGTGA. This CDR3 has 15 amino acids. Trimming took 3 bases from V and 2 from J; bases not matched to a gene: 5. The CDR3 region has the DNA TGTGCCAGCAGCTTCCGGGGGGACTACACAGATACGCAGTATTTT. This codes for CASSFRGDYTDTQYF.